This entry concerns a single T cell receptor (beta chain). Its antigen is not known. The sample is drawn from a study of T cells in localized non-small cell lung cancer. Study-wide findings and caveats: Among the tissues sampled, uninvolved adjacent lung had the highest T cell clonality, above tumor. Density of T cells in blood, when higher, went with longer overall survival. In adjacent lung, a median roughly 62 of the top 100 tumor clones were found.

Assay used: immunoSEQ multiplex PCR; TCRdb lists only in-frame clones, some missing. The data hold tens of thousands of clones, with over 75% observed a single time. The sequencing used peripheral blood, collected before any cancer treatment. The receptor was derived from a male donor at least 60 years old with stage III squamous cell lung carcinoma.

The CDR3, as DNA: TGTGCCAGCAGCTTTAGGACGGGATACTCTGGAAACACCATATATTTT. Protein: CASSFRTGYSGNTIYF. The chain has TRBV5-6 and TRBJ1-3; D is unresolved. V was cut by 2 bases and J by 0 bases, with 12 bases left in between. Per germline, CDR1 SGHDT and CDR2 YYEEEE. The CDR3 consists of 16 residues.